The rows below give T cell receptor beta chains drawn from one sample of a study of blood T cell repertoires in COVID-19. Here immunoSEQ multiplex PCR was the method, and the copy in TCRdb shows in-frame clones only, minus some. The data show fewer than 300,000 clones, more than 75% seen once. The sample was PBMCs or T cells enriched from blood (not recorded which). The receptors here all came from a woman between 40 and 55 years old with acute COVID-19. The conserved cysteine and the conserved F or W are not part of the CDR3 here.

v_gene	j_gene	CDR3aa
TRBV12-3/TRBV12-4	TRBJ2-7	ASSLGYNEQY
TRBV4-3	TRBJ1-1	ASSQGEVNTEAF
TRBV9	TRBJ2-3	ASSPGLAQDTQY
TRBV19	TRBJ2-5	ASKDRKETQY
TRBV6-4	TRBJ2-1	ASSAHSSYNEQF
TRBV5-1	TRBJ2-5	ASSLAPSEETQY
TRBV6-1	TRBJ2-2	ASSEDHRSAGELF
TRBV11-3	TRBJ2-7	ASSSHSGSADEQY
TRBV16	TRBJ2-2	ASSRQQGTGELF
TRBV3-1/TRBV3-2	TRBJ1-1	ASSPPQGRGEPRAF
TRBV28	TRBJ1-1	ASSLKGGTEAF
TRBV15	TRBJ1-2	ATSRDREAYYGYT
TRBV7-8	TRBJ1-6	ASSPGQSLH
TRBV5-8	TRBJ1-6	ASSLWVGAGNSPLH
TRBV6-5	TRBJ2-3	ATTGAGTDTQY
TRBV14	TRBJ1-1	ASSQEGRRVPEAF
TRBV5-4	TRBJ2-2	ASSVGTGVTGELF
TRBV6-1	TRBJ1-4	ASSEAQGGNEKLF
TRBV24-1	TRBJ2-3	ATSDRGQVQDTQY
TRBV18	TRBJ2-1	ASSLAGGPDEQF
TRBV19	TRBJ1-2	ASTHRTGGNYGYT
TRBV30	TRBJ1-2	AWSPTGWGYGYT
TRBV5-6	TRBJ1-2	ASSSRGSTIYGYT
TRBV3-1/TRBV3-2	TRBJ2-5	ASSSSLAGFKETQY
TRBV5-6	TRBJ1-5	ASSLWGGGQPQH
TRBV5-1	TRBJ2-3	ASSLSRAPDTQY
TRBV3-1/TRBV3-2	TRBJ1-6	ASSPLGGARSPLH
TRBV30	TRBJ1-2	AWKPGFVSYGYT
TRBV9	TRBJ2-1	ASSVGTSGYNEQF
TRBV9	TRBJ2-7	ASSVGASSYEQY
TRBV29-1	TRBJ1-1	SVDRVGSTEAF
TRBV7-8	TRBJ1-3	ASRDSAGNTIY
TRBV30	TRBJ1-2	AWVRDRVYGYT
TRBV15	TRBJ2-3	ATSRDHQGATDTQY
TRBV4-2	TRBJ2-1	ASSHPLFRSKQF
TRBV7-9	TRBJ2-7	ASSREGGARAYEQY
TRBV18	TRBJ2-3	ASSHDSSSTDTQY
TRBV28	TRBJ1-4	ASSTRQGPNEKLF
TRBV2	TRBJ2-1	ASSGTAGIEQF
TRBV7-2	TRBJ1-1	ASSRDRGTTEAF
TRBV5-1	TRBJ2-5	ASSLSGLAGETQY
TRBV2	TRBJ1-2	ARGGRVDGYT
TRBV12-3/TRBV12-4	TRBJ1-5	ASRAAGLQPQH
TRBV3-1/TRBV3-2	TRBJ1-1	ASSQEGRGRAF